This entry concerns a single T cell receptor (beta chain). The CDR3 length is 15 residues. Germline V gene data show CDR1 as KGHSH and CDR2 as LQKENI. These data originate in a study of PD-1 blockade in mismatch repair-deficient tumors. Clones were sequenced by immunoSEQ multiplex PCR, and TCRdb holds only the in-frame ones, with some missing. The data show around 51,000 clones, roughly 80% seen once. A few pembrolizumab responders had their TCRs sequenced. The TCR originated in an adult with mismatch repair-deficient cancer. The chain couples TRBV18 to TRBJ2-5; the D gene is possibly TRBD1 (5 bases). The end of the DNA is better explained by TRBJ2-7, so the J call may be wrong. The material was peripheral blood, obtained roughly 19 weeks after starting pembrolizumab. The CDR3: CASSPPPTDSYEQYF. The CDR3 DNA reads TGTGCCAGCTCACCACCACCGACAGACTCCTACGAGCAGTACTTC.